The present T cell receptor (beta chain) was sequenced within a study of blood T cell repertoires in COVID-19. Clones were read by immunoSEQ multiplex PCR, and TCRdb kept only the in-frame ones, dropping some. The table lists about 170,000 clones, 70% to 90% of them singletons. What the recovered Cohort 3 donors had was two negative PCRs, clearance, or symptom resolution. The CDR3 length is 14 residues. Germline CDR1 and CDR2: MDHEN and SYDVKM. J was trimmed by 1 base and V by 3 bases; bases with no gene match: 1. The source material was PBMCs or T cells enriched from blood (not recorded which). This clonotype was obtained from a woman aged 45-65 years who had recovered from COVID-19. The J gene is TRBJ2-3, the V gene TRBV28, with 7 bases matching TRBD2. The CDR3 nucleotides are TGTGCCAGCAGTTTCCTAGCGGGCACAGATACGCAGTATTTT. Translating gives CASSFLAGTDTQYF.